The 13 T cell receptor beta chains reported below all come from one sample, sequenced in a study of CD8+ T cells in alopecia areata. As for treatment: oral pan-JAK inhibitor, 5-10 mg twice daily. RNA was extracted and reverse transcribed into cDNA as the sequencing template. Using immunoSEQ multiplex PCR, the repertoire was profiled, and TCRdb retains in-frame clones only, with some absent. Of roughly 110,000 clones in the sample, around 53% were seen once. The input for sequencing was CD8+ T cells sorted from blood, taken at week 24, from a patient treated with tofacitinib. The receptor set was obtained from a human donor with alopecia areata.

The genes are TRBV30 and TRBJ2-7, with 8 nucleotides matching TRBD1. This CDR3 spans 13 amino acids. V trimming: 5 bases; J trimming: 3 bases; junction bases outside the gene matches: 6. Germline V lookup: CDR1 GTSNPN, CDR2 SVGIG (reference sequence). CDR3 region: CAWAPGQGYEQYF. DNA of the CDR3: TGTGCCTGGGCCCCAGGACAGGGCTACGAGCAGTACTTC.

V gene TRBV6-5 combines with J gene TRBJ2-7; 8 bases agree with TRBD1. The CDR3 is 13 residues long. Unmatched junction bases numbered 7, after V lost 7 bases and J lost 5 bases. Per the germline V gene, CDR1 is MNHEY and CDR2 is SVGAGI. The CDR3 sequence: CASTSDRVNEQYF. CDR3 nucleotide sequence: TGTGCCAGCACTTCGGACAGGGTGAACGAGCAGTACTTC.

The chain employs TRBV7-8 and TRBJ2-1; 9 bases align to TRBD1. This CDR3 region has 18 residues. Germline lookup yields CDR1 SGHVS and CDR2 FQNEAQ. Trimming took 7 bases from V and 8 from J; bases not matched to a gene: 21. The CDR3 DNA reads as TGTGCCAGCAACCGACGCCGGGGACAGGGTTCCTCTAGGGATGAGCAGTTCTTC. Translation: CASNRRRGQGSSRDEQFF.

The genes are TRBV18 and TRBJ1-2; 9 bases align to TRBD1. Unmatched junction bases numbered 8, after V lost 4 bases and J lost 2 bases. The germline V gene encodes CDR1 KGHSH and CDR2 LQKENI. This CDR3 contains 16 residues. The CDR3 region has the DNA TGTGCCAGCTCACTCAACCGGGGACAGGGCAACTATGGCTACACCTTC. Encoded protein: CASSLNRGQGNYGYTF.

V gene TRBV7-3 combines with J gene TRBJ1-6; no clear D. The CDR3 runs to 12 residues. V lost 5 bases, J lost 8 bases, and 7 bases lay in between. Germline V gene lookup returns CDR1 SGHTA and CDR2 FQGTGA. This chain's CDR3 is CASSTGDSPLHF. DNA for the CDR3: TGTGCCAGCAGCACTGGAGATTCACCCCTCCACTTT.

The rearrangement joins TRBV29-1 to TRBJ2-1, with D perhaps matching TRBD1 (5 bases). This CDR3 has 13 amino acids. Germline V CDR1 and CDR2: SQVTM, ANQGSEA. The ends were cut back, 2 bases at V and 7 bases at J, with 12 bases in the middle. The CDR3 sequence: CSVESLAGNEQFF. The CDR3 DNA reads as TGCAGCGTTGAAAGCCTTGCAGGGAATGAGCAGTTCTTC.

A few counts support this clone. Sequence at one end of the junction differs from germline and may be a read error. The gene calls are TRBV6-4 and TRBJ2-5, with 10 bases that match TRBD2. Germline lookup yields CDR1 MRHNA and CDR2 SNTAGT. The CDR3 length is 15 residues. CDR3 nucleotide sequence: TGTGCCAGCAGTTACTCGATAGCGGGGGGAGAGACCCAGTACTTC. Amino acid sequence: CASSYSIAGGETQYF.

With regard to this clone: Its ends do not fully match the called genes, so a read error is possible. V gene TRBV7-7 combines with J gene TRBJ2-3, with 7 bases lining up with TRBD2. CDR1 is SSHAT and CDR2 is FNYEAQ in the germline V gene (reference sequence). This CDR3 is built from 17 residues. The CDR3 loop reads CASSPSVAGVSTDTQYF. CDR3 in DNA: TGTGCTAGCAGTCCTTCGGTAGCGGGCGTTAGCACAGATACGCAGTATTTT. The entire variable domain, with the rest obtained from reference TRBV7-7 and TRBJ2-3, is as follows: GAGVSQSPRYKVTKRGQDVTLRCDPISSHATLYWYQQALGQGPEFLTYFNYEAQPDKSGLPSDRFSAERPEGSISTLTIQRTEQRDSAMYRCASSPSVAGVSTDTQYFGPGTRLTVL.

V and J are TRBV14 and TRBJ1-2; 8 bases map to TRBD1. Germline values: CDR1 SGHDN, CDR2 FVKESK. Trimming removed 3 bases from V and 5 bases from J; junction bases left unmatched: 8. The CDR3 spans 15 residues. CDR3 sequence: CASSQEGTGAYGYTF. CDR3 sequence (DNA): TGTGCCAGCAGCCAGGAGGGGACAGGTGCATATGGCTACACCTTC.

This clone turned up a few times. This chain uses TRBV9 with TRBJ1-2; TRBD1 matches at 8 bases. Germline assignment: CDR1 SGDLS and CDR2 YYNGEE. Trimming cost V 8 bases and J 4 bases; bases outside gene matches: 10. This CDR3 region has 14 residues. CDR3 nucleotides: TGTGCCAGTGGTGCAGGGGGCGCGGGCTATGGCTACACCTTC. Protein: CASGAGGAGYGYTF.

The rearrangement links TRBV5-1 to TRBJ1-5; a possible D gene is TRBD1 (6 bases). The germline V and J ends were trimmed by 5 bases and 2 bases, with 17 bases remaining between them. Germline values: CDR1 SGHRS, CDR2 YFSETQ. The CDR3 totals 16 residues. The CDR3 nucleotides are TGCGCCAGCAGTGGGGTAGGGGGACTTGGCAATCAGCCCCAGCATTTT. Encoded protein: CASSGVGGLGNQPQHF.

The chain uses TRBV19 and TRBJ1-2; D possibly corresponds to TRBD1 (6 bases). Looked up from germline, CDR1 is LNHDA and CDR2 is SQIVND (reference sequence). V lost 8 bases to trimming and J lost 4 bases, with 17 bases between them. CDR3 length: 14 amino acids. The CDR3 loop reads CASRSPGVGYGYTF. In nucleotides, the CDR3 is TGTGCCAGTCGATCCCCAGGGGTCGGCTATGGCTACACCTTC.

The chain joins TRBV5-6 to TRBJ2-2; 10 bases are shared with TRBD2. Germline V CDR1 and CDR2: SGHDT, YYEEEE. V shed 0 bases, J shed 7 bases, and the junction held 6 bases outside the gene matches. This CDR3 spans 16 amino acids. CDR3 residues: CASSLEASGGIGELFF. The CDR3 bases are TGTGCCAGCAGCTTGGAAGCTAGCGGGGGAATCGGGGAGCTGTTTTTT.